This T cell receptor (beta chain) was sequenced for a study of blood T cell repertoires in COVID-19. Background on the study: Samples came from the United States, Italy and Spain, spanning acute and convalescent COVID-19. PBMCs, B-cell-depleted T cells, or T cells were the source of the cDNA or gDNA that made up the material.

In the original analysis: Amplification of reference gene primers provided the estimated nucleated cell counts. Profiling relied on immunoSEQ multiplex PCR, and the TCRdb table lists in-frame clones only, not all of them. V and J calls and clone size are those listed in that table; D and trimming were worked out from the DNA. The data show around 150,000 clones, 81% seen once. The CDR3 runs 16 residues. Between the trimmed V and J ends, which lost 5 bases and 1 base, there was a span of 15 bases. Looked up from germline, CDR1 is SGHAT and CDR2 is FQDESV (reference sequence). This clonotype was sampled from an older woman with active or convalescent COVID-19. Sequencing was done on a sample of peripheral blood. The chain links TRBV11-1 to TRBJ2-1; tentative D call: TRBD2 (7 bases). CDR3 residues: CASSHYGGASYNEQFF. CDR3 sequence (DNA): TGTGCCAGCAGCCACTATGGGGGGGCATCCTACAATGAGCAGTTCTTC.